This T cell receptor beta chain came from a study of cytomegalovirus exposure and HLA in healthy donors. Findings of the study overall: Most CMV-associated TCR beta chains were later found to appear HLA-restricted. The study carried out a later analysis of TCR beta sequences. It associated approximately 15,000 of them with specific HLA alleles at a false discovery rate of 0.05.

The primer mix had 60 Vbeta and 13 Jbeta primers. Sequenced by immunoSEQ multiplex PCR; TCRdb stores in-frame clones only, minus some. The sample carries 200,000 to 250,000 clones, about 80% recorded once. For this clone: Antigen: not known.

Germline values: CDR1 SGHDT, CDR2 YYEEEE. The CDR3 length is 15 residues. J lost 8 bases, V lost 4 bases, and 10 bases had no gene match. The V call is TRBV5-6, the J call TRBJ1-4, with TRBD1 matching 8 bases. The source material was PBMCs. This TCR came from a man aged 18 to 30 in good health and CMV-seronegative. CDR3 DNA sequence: TGTGCCAGCAGCACATCACAGGGGGTGCGGGAAAAACTGTTTTTT. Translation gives CASSTSQGVREKLFF.